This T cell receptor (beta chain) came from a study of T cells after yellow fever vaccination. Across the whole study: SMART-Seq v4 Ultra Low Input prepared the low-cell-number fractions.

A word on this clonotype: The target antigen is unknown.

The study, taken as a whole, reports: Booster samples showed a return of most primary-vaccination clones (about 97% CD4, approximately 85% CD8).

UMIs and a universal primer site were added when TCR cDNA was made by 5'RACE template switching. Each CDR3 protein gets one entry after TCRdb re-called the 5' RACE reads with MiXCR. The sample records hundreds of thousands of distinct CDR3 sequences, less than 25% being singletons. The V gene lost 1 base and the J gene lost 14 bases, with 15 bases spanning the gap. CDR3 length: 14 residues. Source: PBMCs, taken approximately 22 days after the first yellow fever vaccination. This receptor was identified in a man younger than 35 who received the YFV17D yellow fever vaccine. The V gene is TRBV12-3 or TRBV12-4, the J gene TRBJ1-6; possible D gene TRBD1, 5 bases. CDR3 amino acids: CASSLGFRGVALHF. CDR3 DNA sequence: TGTGCCAGCAGTTTAGGTTTCCGGGGGGTGGCCCTCCACTTT.